This T cell receptor (beta chain) was documented in a study of siplizumab effects on memory and regulatory T cells. Study-level findings and limits: Both greater diversity than memory cells and a major contribution to the alloresponse seemed to characterize naive T cells. A minor fraction of alloreactive clones, and no more, mapped to unstimulated subsets. Left unconfirmed was the suppressive function of proliferating Tregs from siplizumab cultures.

Where a few donor pairs were concerned, the unstimulated naive, memory, effector memory and TEMRA subsets underwent sequencing. CDR3 length: 14 amino acids. Germline V lookup: CDR1 GTSNPN, CDR2 SVGIG (reference sequence). Trimming cost V 0 bases and J 7 bases, with 13 bases left between them. Comment on this clone: What it binds is unknown.

Sequenced by immunoSEQ multiplex PCR; TCRdb stores in-frame clones only, minus some. The data hold tens of thousands of clones, with about 97% observed a single time. Sequenced: naive CD4+ T cells sorted from blood. J is TRBJ2-1 and V is TRBV30; D tentatively fits TRBD1 or TRBD2 (6 bases each). The sequence was collected from a human donor in good health. The chain's CDR3 is CAWSVGAGRNEQFF. The CDR3, as DNA: TGTGCCTGGAGTGTGGGGGCGGGAAGAAATGAGCAGTTCTTC.